Listed below are T cell receptor beta chains from one sample, sequenced in a study of cytomegalovirus exposure and HLA in healthy donors. Libraries were prepared by immunoSEQ multiplex PCR; TCRdb keeps only in-frame clonotypes and omits some of them. The repertoire holds approximately 140,000 clones, with roughly three quarters as singletons. Sample: PBMCs. These receptors were collected from a woman aged 55-69 years in good health and CMV-seronegative. The CDR3 runs from the conserved cysteine through the conserved F or W. D genes are given only for firm matches. Clone size is stated in some rows and not others, as once, few, many or a class when expanded.

abundance	d_gene	v_gene	j_gene	CDR3aa	CDR3nt
NA	TRBD2	TRBV18	TRBJ2-7	CASSPSGGGEQYF	TGTGCCAGCTCACCGAGCGGGGGCGGCGAGCAGTACTTC
NA	NA	TRBV19	TRBJ2-2	CASSPDTGELFF	TGTGCCAGTAGTCCTGACACCGGGGAGCTGTTTTTT
NA	TRBD1	TRBV2	TRBJ1-1	CASSTQGAGYTEAFF	TGTGCCAGCAGTACACAGGGGGCTGGGTACACTGAAGCTTTCTTT
few	TRBD2	TRBV11-2	TRBJ2-7	CASSLDRASGLSYEQYF	TGTGCCAGCAGCTTAGATAGGGCTAGCGGGCTCTCCTACGAGCAGTACTTC
NA	TRBD1	TRBV29-1	TRBJ1-1	CSVPTGGYSAEAFF	TGCAGCGTCCCAACAGGGGGGTATAGTGCTGAAGCTTTCTTT
NA	NA	TRBV5-6	TRBJ1-5	CASSVSGSRNQPQHF	TGTGCCAGCAGCGTGTCAGGGTCCCGCAATCAGCCCCAGCATTTT
NA	NA	TRBV28	TRBJ1-4	CAIGQSATNEKLFF	TGTGCCATCGGACAGAGCGCAACTAATGAAAAACTGTTTTTT
few	TRBD1	TRBV6-1	TRBJ1-1	CASSEDGTGTQAFF	TGTGCCAGCAGTGAAGACGGGACAGGGACTCAAGCTTTCTTT
NA	TRBD1	TRBV6-1	TRBJ1-1	CASSQGQGRYTEAFF	TGTGCCAGCAGTCAGGGACAGGGGAGATACACTGAAGCTTTCTTT
NA	NA	TRBV9	TRBJ2-1	CASSVSSHSYNEQFF	TGTGCCAGCAGCGTTTCGAGTCACTCCTACAATGAGCAGTTCTTC
few	NA	TRBV7-9	TRBJ1-4	CASSLGEPTTNEKLFF	TGTGCCAGCAGCTTAGGGGAGCCTACAACTAATGAAAAACTGTTTTTT
NA	TRBD1	TRBV6-6	TRBJ1-5	CASSQGQGNQPQHF	TGTGCCAGCAGCCAGGGACAGGGCAATCAGCCCCAGCATTTT
NA	TRBD2	TRBV5-4	TRBJ2-1	CASSYGGGPYNEQFF	TGTGCCAGCAGCTACGGCGGGGGGCCCTACAATGAGCAGTTCTTC
NA	TRBD2	TRBV6-5	TRBJ2-5	CASSRLAGGATQYF	TGTGCCAGCAGCCGACTAGCGGGAGGGGCGACCCAGTACTTC
NA	TRBD2	TRBV19	TRBJ2-7	CASSSGRAVEQYF	TGTGCCAGTAGTAGCGGGAGGGCCGTCGAGCAGTACTTC
NA	TRBD2	TRBV6-1	TRBJ2-7	CAIQFGGEYEQYF	TGTGCCATACAGTTCGGGGGGGAGTACGAGCAGTACTTC
NA	TRBD2	TRBV2	TRBJ2-3	CASRKSSGSSQYF	TGTGCCAGCAGAAAATCTAGCGGGAGCTCGCAGTATTTT
NA	NA	TRBV28	TRBJ1-3	CAETGGNTIYF	TGTGCTGAGACTGGAGGAAACACCATATATTTT
few	TRBD1	TRBV7-9	TRBJ2-1	CASSLRDSKYNEQFF	TGTGCCAGCAGCTTACGGGACAGCAAATACAATGAGCAGTTCTTC
NA	TRBD2	TRBV27	TRBJ2-1	CASSYTTWGGSSYNEQFF	TGTGCCAGCAGTTACACGACTTGGGGGGGAAGCTCCTACAATGAGCAGTTCTTC
NA	NA	TRBV18	TRBJ2-1	CASSPPSVSSYNEQFF	TGTGCCAGCTCACCTCCTAGCGTTAGCTCCTACAATGAGCAGTTCTTC
NA	NA	TRBV7-8	TRBJ2-1	CASTPTSYNEQFF	TGTGCCAGCACCCCTACTAGCTACAATGAGCAGTTCTTC
NA	TRBD2	TRBV7-9	TRBJ2-1	CASRMGAGGPSGSNEQFF	TGTGCCAGCAGAATGGGAGCGGGGGGGCCGAGTGGTTCCAATGAGCAGTTCTTC
NA	NA	TRBV7-9	TRBJ1-1	CASSLAAGHTEAFF	TGTGCCAGCAGCTTAGCGGCAGGGCACACTGAAGCTTTCTTT
NA	TRBD2	TRBV7-6	TRBJ2-7	CASSSLLAGGLHEQYF	TGTGCCAGCAGCTCGTTACTAGCGGGAGGTCTCCACGAGCAGTACTTC
NA	NA	TRBV7-3	TRBJ1-1	CASSAGGNTEAFF	TGTGCCAGCAGCGCCGGGGGGAACACTGAAGCTTTCTTT
NA	NA	TRBV18	TRBJ2-7	CASSPTVEYEQYF	TGTGCCAGCTCACCAACAGTAGAATACGAGCAGTACTTC
NA	TRBD1	TRBV19	TRBJ1-5	CASSPAWGQGARGNQPQHF	TGTGCCAGTAGTCCGGCGTGGGGTCAGGGGGCGCGGGGCAATCAGCCCCAGCATTTT
NA	TRBD2	TRBV7-3	TRBJ2-1	CASSPSGSSYNEQFF	TGTGCCAGCAGCCCTAGCGGGAGCTCCTACAATGAGCAGTTCTTC
NA	TRBD1	TRBV5-1	TRBJ1-4	CASSLAGTGANEKLFF	TGCGCCAGCAGCTTAGCCGGGACAGGGGCTAATGAAAAACTGTTTTTT
NA	TRBD1	TRBV7-8	TRBJ2-6	CASSPGDRPIGLSGANVLTF	TGTGCCAGCAGCCCCGGGGACAGGCCCATAGGCTTAAGTGGGGCCAACGTCCTGACTTTC
once	TRBD2	TRBV30	TRBJ2-7	CAWAGVGYEQYF	TGTGCCTGGGCGGGAGTTGGGTACGAGCAGTACTTC
NA	TRBD1	TRBV27	TRBJ2-7	CASSKRDSSYEQYF	TGTGCCAGCAGCAAAAGGGACAGCTCCTACGAGCAGTACTTC
NA	NA	TRBV19	TRBJ2-1	CASSITWYNEQFF	TGTGCCAGTAGTATTACTTGGTACAATGAGCAGTTCTTC
NA	NA	TRBV5-1	TRBJ2-6	CASRPRSSGSGANVLTF	TGCGCCAGCAGACCCCGGTCTTCCGGTTCTGGGGCCAACGTCCTGACTTTC
NA	NA	TRBV5-1	TRBJ2-3	CASSLDGSGSTDTQYF	TGCGCCAGCAGCTTGGATGGTAGCGGTAGCACAGATACGCAGTATTTT
NA	NA	TRBV5-1	TRBJ1-2	CASSSSGDNYGYTF	TGCGCCAGCAGCTCTTCAGGGGATAACTATGGCTACACCTTC
NA	NA	TRBV28	TRBJ1-2	CASSLGGRGGYTF	TGTGCCAGCAGTTTAGGCGGCAGGGGTGGCTACACCTTC
once	NA	TRBV19	TRBJ1-1	CASSITGSWETEAFF	TGTGCCAGTAGTATAACGGGCAGCTGGGAGACTGAAGCTTTCTTT
NA	NA	TRBV11-3	TRBJ2-2	CASTIHPRGNTGELFF	TGTGCCAGCACCATACATCCCCGGGGGAACACCGGGGAGCTGTTTTTT
NA	NA	TRBV5-1	TRBJ1-4	CASSLGGIGEKLFF	TGCGCCAGCAGCTTGGGAGGAATCGGTGAAAAACTGTTTTTT
NA	NA	TRBV18	TRBJ2-7	CASSPAVSYEQYF	TGTGCCAGCTCACCAGCAGTTTCCTACGAGCAGTACTTC
NA	NA	TRBV10-3	TRBJ2-3	CAISESSGRDTQYF	TGTGCCATCAGTGAGTCGAGCGGCCGGGATACGCAGTATTTT
few	NA	TRBV5-1	TRBJ1-4	CASSLGQFNEKLFF	TGCGCCAGCAGCTTAGGACAGTTTAATGAAAAACTGTTTTTT
NA	TRBD1	TRBV6-6	TRBJ1-3	CASTGDRGNTIYF	TGTGCCAGCACAGGGGACAGGGGAAACACCATATATTTT
NA	NA	TRBV15	TRBJ2-7	CATSRQGGVGGYEQYF	TGTGCCACCAGCAGACAGGGGGGCGTAGGGGGATACGAGCAGTACTTC
NA	NA	TRBV28	TRBJ2-1	CASSLPLREQFF	TGTGCCAGCAGTTTGCCCCTACGAGAGCAGTTCTTC
NA	NA	TRBV6-5	TRBJ2-2	CASQWTDNTGELFF	TGTGCCTCACAGTGGACAGACAACACCGGGGAGCTGTTTTTT
NA	NA	TRBV7-2	TRBJ2-5	CASSLARDMGQGQYF	TGTGCCAGCAGCTTAGCCCGGGACATGGGGCAGGGCCAGTACTTC
NA	TRBD1	TRBV28	TRBJ1-3	CASGGQANSGNTIYF	TGTGCCAGCGGGGGACAGGCGAACTCTGGAAACACCATATATTTT
NA	TRBD1	TRBV7-6	TRBJ2-5	CASSPGGRGQGETQYF	TGTGCCAGCAGCCCAGGTGGAAGGGGGCAAGGAGAGACCCAGTACTTC
NA	NA	TRBV7-2	TRBJ2-2	CASQKQVGELFF	TGTGCCAGCCAAAAACAGGTCGGGGAGCTGTTTTTT
NA	NA	TRBV6-5	TRBJ1-6	CASSYSTGTRNSPLHF	TGTGCCAGCAGTTACTCGACCGGGACAAGAAATTCACCCCTCCACTTT